These T cell receptor beta chains were read from a single sample in a study of blood T cell repertoires in COVID-19. Here immunoSEQ multiplex PCR was the method, and the copy in TCRdb shows in-frame clones only, minus some. This sample carries about 110,000 clones, roughly 85% of them seen once, and the ten largest clones take approximately 4.8%. What was sequenced was peripheral blood. Receptors originate from a human donor in a cohort sampled during active COVID-19. Each CDR3 is given with its conserved first and last residue. Fields, in order: V gene, D gene, J gene, clone size, CDR3 protein, CDR3 DNA. D genes are given only for firm matches. Size is omitted from some rows. Given values are once, few, many or a class for expanded clones.

TRBV30	NA	TRBJ2-2	few	CAWRQDTNTGELFF	TGTGCCTGGAGGCAGGATACGAACACCGGGGAGCTGTTTTTT
TRBV25-1	NA	TRBJ1-1	NA	CASSETYYSEAFF	TGTGCCAGCAGTGAAACTTACTATTCTGAAGCTTTCTTT
TRBV2	NA	TRBJ1-1	NA	CASSEVRGGAHTEAFF	TGTGCCAGCAGTGAAGTTCGGGGGGGAGCCCACACTGAAGCTTTCTTT
TRBV19	TRBD2	TRBJ2-7	NA	CASSIDSLAGPTYEQYF	TGTGCCAGTAGTATAGATTCTCTAGCGGGACCGACCTACGAGCAGTACTTC
TRBV5-5	NA	TRBJ1-1	NA	CASSTSSDSEAFF	TGTGCCAGCAGCACCTCGTCGGACAGCGAAGCTTTCTTT
TRBV10-2	TRBD1	TRBJ2-1	once	CASSEPGQGRNEQFF	TGCGCCAGCAGTGAACCGGGACAGGGGCGGAATGAGCAGTTCTTC
TRBV19	NA	TRBJ1-1	NA	CASSEQGPNTEAFF	TGTGCCAGTAGTGAACAGGGCCCGAACACTGAAGCTTTCTTT
TRBV14	NA	TRBJ1-1	NA	CASSHRGGVTEAFF	TGTGCCAGCAGCCATAGAGGGGGGGTCACTGAAGCTTTCTTT
TRBV4-2	TRBD2	TRBJ2-7	NA	CASSQAGSGDHEQYF	TGTGCCAGCAGCCAAGCGGGTAGCGGGGACCACGAGCAGTACTTC
TRBV2	NA	TRBJ1-2	NA	CASYREQGYYGYTF	TGTGCCAGCTATCGCGAACAGGGCTACTATGGCTACACCTTC